Sequencing of this T cell receptor (beta chain) was carried out in a study of shared clonotypes between healthy human individuals. This CDR3 region has 14 residues. Germline V gene data show CDR1 as SGHRS and CDR2 as YFSETQ. Deletions cut 8 bases from V and 5 bases from J, with 19 bases between. Generated by immunoSEQ multiplex PCR, the TCRdb table keeps only in-frame clones and is missing some. The data hold about 2 million clones, with approximately 95% observed a single time. Study-wide results and limits: In this cohort, only blood was sampled, and tissue repertoires likely differ.

Comments on this clone: No antigen is known for it.

The chain uses TRBV5-1 and TRBJ2-5; the D gene is possibly TRBD1 (6 bases). The clonotype was recovered from a man aged 18-30 years in good health. The material sequenced was naive CD4+ T cells sorted from blood. Documented subset: CD45RA+ positively selected. CDR3 DNA: TGCGCCAGTTTCCCAGGGGCGACGGGGGAGACCCAGTACTTC. It yields the protein CASFPGATGETQYF. The full variable domain, in which reference TRBV5-1 and TRBJ2-5 provide the parts outside the CDR3, is KAGVTQTPRYLIKTRGQQVTLSCSPISGHRSVSWYQQTPGQGLQFLFEYFSETQRNKGNFPGRFSGRQFSNSRSEMNVSTLELGDSALYLCASFPGATGETQYFGPGTRLLVL.